A single sample is the source of the 5 T cell receptor beta chains below, sequenced in a study of CD8 T cells in ankylosing spondylitis. TCRdb re-derived calls from the 5' RACE reads in MiXCR, one entry per CDR3 protein. There are 150,000 to 200,000 distinct CDR3 sequences in the sample; about an eighth occur only once, and 11% lies in the top ten. Input material: blood, either unsorted or a sorted T cell fraction (not recorded which). These receptors all stem from a female donor with ankylosing spondylitis or in good health (not recorded which).

This clonotype was observed at least ten times. This chain connects TRBV4-2 to TRBJ2-3; TRBD2 aligns across 11 bases. CDR3 length: 17 residues. V shed 6 bases, J shed 4 bases, and the junction held 12 bases outside the gene matches. Germline V gene sequence: CDR1 LGHNA, CDR2 YNFKEQ. The CDR3 is CASSLPQLAGVADTQYF. CDR3 coding DNA: TGTGCCAGCAGTCTACCCCAACTAGCGGGAGTTGCAGATACGCAGTATTTT.

At least ten counts were recorded for this clonotype. The chain has TRBV20-1 and TRBJ1-1; D may be TRBD1 (6 bases). CDR1 and CDR2 (germline): DFQATT, SNEGSKA (reference sequence). V lost 4 bases and J 5 bases, leaving 20 bases between the germline ends. CDR3 length: 15 residues. DNA of the CDR3: TGCAGTGCTACCCCGGGGGCAGTCAAGGGGACTGAAGCTTTCTTT. Translated, it gives CSATPGAVKGTEAFF.

This clonotype was found many times. The V call is TRBV20-1, the J call TRBJ2-2, with 7 bases identical to TRBD1. The CDR3 consists of 13 residues. Unmatched junction bases numbered 4, after V lost 2 bases and J lost 7 bases. Germline V gene data show CDR1 as DFQATT and CDR2 as SNEGSKA (reference sequence). CDR3 protein: CSARRGGYGELFF. The CDR3 nucleotides read TGCAGTGCTAGAAGAGGGGGCTACGGGGAGCTGTTTTTT.

This clonotype was counted many times. This chain joins TRBV28 and TRBJ1-1; D remains ambiguous. The CDR3 covers 12 residues. Germline-derived CDR1 and CDR2 are MDHEN and SYDVKM. The V end lost 7 bases, the J end lost 1 base, and 7 bases lay between the germline ends. In DNA form, the CDR3 reads TGTGCCAGCACCCCGGGGAACACTGAAGCTTTCTTT. This encodes CASTPGNTEAFF.

In its sample, this clonotype was seen many times. This chain connects TRBV5-1 to TRBJ2-2; D gene unclear. V lost 10 bases, J lost 5 bases, and 12 bases lay in between. Germline V CDR1 and CDR2: SGHRS, YFSETQ. The CDR3 loop spans 12 amino acids. The CDR3 DNA reads as TGCGCCGGTAGAGACAATACCGGGGAGCTGTTTTTT. Translated: CAGRDNTGELFF.